This TCR beta chain was observed in a study of CD8 T cells in ankylosing spondylitis. The table lists this clonotype with many counts. Its specificity is unknown. TCRdb redid the calling of the 5' RACE reads with MiXCR, one entry per CDR3 protein. The sample records roughly 250,000 distinct CDR3 sequences, about 9.1% being singletons. V was pared by 4 bases and J by 0 bases, with 12 bases between. The CDR3 loop spans 14 amino acids. Germline loops: CDR1 DFQATT, CDR2 SNEGSKA (reference sequence). General study results and limits: Several of the motif variants were reported before in synovial fluid and blood from reactive arthritis. Disease-associated clones were reportedly significantly overrepresented in matched ankylosing spondylitis synovial fluid.

The rearrangement links TRBV20-1 to TRBJ1-1, with a possible D match to TRBD1 (6 bases). Sequencing was done on a sample of blood, either unsorted or a sorted T cell fraction (not recorded which). The receptor's source is a male donor with ankylosing spondylitis or in good health (not recorded which). The CDR3, as DNA: TGCAGTGCTACCCGCGGGGGGCTGAACACTGAAGCTTTCTTT. It yields the protein CSATRGGLNTEAFF.